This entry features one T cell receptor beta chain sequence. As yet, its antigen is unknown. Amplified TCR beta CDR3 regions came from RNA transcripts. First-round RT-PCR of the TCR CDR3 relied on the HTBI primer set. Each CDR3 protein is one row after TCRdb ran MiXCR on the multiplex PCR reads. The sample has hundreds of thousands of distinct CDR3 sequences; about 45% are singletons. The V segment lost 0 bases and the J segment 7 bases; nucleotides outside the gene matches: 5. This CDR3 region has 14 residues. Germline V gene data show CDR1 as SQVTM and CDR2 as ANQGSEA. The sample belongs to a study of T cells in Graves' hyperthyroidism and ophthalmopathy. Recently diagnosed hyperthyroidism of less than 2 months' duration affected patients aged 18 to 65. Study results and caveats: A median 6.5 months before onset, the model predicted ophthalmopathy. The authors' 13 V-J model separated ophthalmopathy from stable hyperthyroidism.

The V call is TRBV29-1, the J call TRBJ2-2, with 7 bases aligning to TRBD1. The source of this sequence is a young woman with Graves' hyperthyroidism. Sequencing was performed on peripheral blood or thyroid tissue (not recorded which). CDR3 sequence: CSVEDYQGVGELFF. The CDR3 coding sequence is TGCAGCGTTGAAGATTATCAGGGGGTCGGGGAGCTGTTTTTT.